A single sample gave rise to the 21 T cell receptor beta chains below, sequenced in a study of beta chain features in type 1 diabetes. Points from the study as a whole: Among all four CD4+ subsets, Type 1 diabetes patients had TCRB CDR3s that were moderately but significantly shorter.

Expressed TCRB transcripts were sequenced because the entire RNA isolate underwent reverse transcription. The repertoire was sequenced with immunoSEQ multiplex PCR; TCRdb's copy has only in-frame clones and lacks some. The sample comprises some 350,000 clones, 13% of which are singletons, and 0.013% to 0.015% rests with the top ten. Their antigens remain unidentified. The sequencing sample was made of naive CD4+ T cells from blood. These receptors were taken from a woman aged 18 to 35 with type 1 diabetes.

The rearrangement links TRBV5-4 to TRBJ2-5; D unclear. The CDR3 runs to 15 residues. Germline assignment: CDR1 SGHNT and CDR2 YYREEE (reference sequence). Trimming removed 2 bases from V and 7 bases from J, with 18 bases in between. This CDR3 is CASSFGRPPGGTQYF. CDR3 DNA: TGTGCCAGCAGCTTCGGTCGACCCCCCGGCGGGACCCAGTACTTC.

This chain uses TRBV19 with TRBJ2-5; 12 bases line up with TRBD2. After removal of 6 bases from V and 1 base from J, the junction contained 6 bases not matched to a gene. CDR3 length: 16 residues. The germline V gene encodes CDR1 LNHDA and CDR2 SQIVND (reference sequence). This CDR3 is CASRGRTSGTQETQYF. As DNA, the CDR3 is TGTGCCAGTAGGGGCAGGACTAGCGGGACCCAAGAGACCCAGTACTTC. Combining the CDR3 with reference TRBV19 and TRBJ2-5 gives the whole variable domain DGGITQSPKYLFRKEGQNVTLSCEQNLNHDAMYWYRQDPGQGLRLIYYSQIVNDFQKGDIAEGYSVSREKKESFPLTVTSAQKNPTAFYLCASRGRTSGTQETQYFGPGTRLLVL.

This clone was recorded a few times. The chain recombines TRBV28 with TRBJ2-3; D is possibly TRBD1 (5 bases). CDR1 and CDR2 (germline): MDHEN, SYDVKM. V lost 9 bases, J lost 2 bases, and 12 bases lay in between. CDR3 size: 13 residues. CDR3 coding DNA: TGTGCCAGTCCCGACAGAAACACAGATACGCAGTATTTT. Its translation is CASPDRNTDTQYF.

V and J are TRBV15 and TRBJ2-1, with 10 nucleotides matching TRBD2. Germline values: CDR1 LNHNV, CDR2 YYDKDF (reference sequence). This CDR3 contains 16 residues. V trimming: 3 bases; J trimming: 7 bases; junction bases outside the gene matches: 9. The CDR3 bases are TGTGCCACCAGCAGTGGAGCTAGCGGGAGACCTAATGAGCAGTTCTTC. It translates to CATSSGASGRPNEQFF.

The chain combines TRBV7-2 with TRBJ1-1; TRBD1 agrees at 11 bases. The CDR3 extends over 14 amino acids. The junction had 6 bases not matched to a gene; V was cut back by 4 bases and J by 8 bases. From germline, CDR1 is SGHTA and CDR2 FQGNSA. CDR3 in amino acids: CASSSGQGAKEAFF. Written as DNA, the CDR3 is TGTGCCAGCAGCTCCGGACAGGGGGCGAAGGAAGCTTTCTTT.

The table lists this clone with a few counts. The CDR3 bases are TGTGCCAGCAGCTCCCGACTAGCGGGAGACACAGATACGCAGTATTTT. This encodes CASSSRLAGDTDTQYF. This sequence joins TRBV9 and TRBJ2-3; 12 nucleotides line up with TRBD2. Germline CDR1 SGDLS, CDR2 YYNGEE. The CDR3 totals 16 residues. The V gene end was trimmed by 4 bases and the J gene end by 2 bases; junction bases not matched to a gene: 5. The full variable domain, completed using reference TRBV9 and TRBJ2-3, is DSGVTQTPKHLITATGQRVTLRCSPRSGDLSVYWYQQSLDQGLQFLIQYYNGEERAKGNILERFSAQQFPDLHSELNLSSLELGDSALYFCASSSRLAGDTDTQYFGPGTRLTVL.

In this sample, this clone turned up a few times. The rearrangement joins TRBV30 to TRBJ2-7; perhaps TRBD1 as D (5 bases). The germline gives CDR1 GTSNPN, CDR2 SVGIG (reference sequence). The CDR3 spans 11 residues. The V end lost 6 bases, the J end lost 6 bases, and 12 bases lay between the germline ends. The CDR3 protein is CACLGQGEQYV. The CDR3 bases are TGTGCCTGCCTTGGGCAGGGCGAGCAGTACGTC.

This clone was seen only a few times. The chain uses TRBV25-1 and TRBJ1-1, with a tentative D call TRBD1 (6 bases). This CDR3 spans 14 amino acids. Trimming pared 5 bases from V and 6 bases from J, leaving 16 bases between. Looked up from germline, CDR1 is MGHDK and CDR2 is SYGVNS. The CDR3 region has the DNA TGTGCCAGCAGTCCCCCAACAGGGTATGCTGAAGCTTTCTTT. Its translation: CASSPPTGYAEAFF.

V is TRBV6-6 and J is TRBJ2-2; 10 nucleotides agree with TRBD2. CDR3 length: 15 residues. The junction had 3 bases not matched to a gene; V was cut back by 8 bases and J by 0 bases. Germline V gives CDR1 MNHNY, CDR2 SVGAGI (reference sequence). The CDR3 reads CASLTSGANTGELFF. The CDR3, as DNA: TGTGCCAGCTTAACTAGCGGGGCGAACACCGGGGAGCTGTTTTTT.

V and J are TRBV7-2 and TRBJ2-3, with 9 bases that match TRBD2. The V segment lost 5 bases and the J segment 5 bases; nucleotides outside the gene matches: 20. From germline, CDR1 is SGHTA and CDR2 FQGNSA. The CDR3 spans 19 residues. The CDR3 loop is CASSRILGAAGGGGDTQYF. CDR3 DNA sequence: TGTGCCAGCAGCCGCATCTTAGGGGCTGCGGGAGGGGGGGGAGATACGCAGTATTTT.

The rearrangement links TRBV25-1 to TRBJ2-1; TRBD2 matches 9 bases. The CDR3 is 15 amino acids. V lost 2 bases and J lost 5; bases outside the gene matches: 4. Per the germline V gene, CDR1 is MGHDK and CDR2 is SYGVNS. For the CDR3, the DNA is TGTGCCAGCAGTGAAATGGCGGGAGGGGACAATGAGCAGTTCTTC. Encoded protein: CASSEMAGGDNEQFF.

This clone appeared a few times. CDR3 DNA sequence: TGTGCCAGCAGCCGAACAGGGGGCGGTGGCTACACCTTC. Protein: CASSRTGGGGYTF. This chain joins TRBV5-4 and TRBJ1-2; TRBD1 matches at 9 bases. This CDR3 comprises 13 residues. Trimming at V came to 4 bases and at J to 7 bases, leaving 5 bases not matched to a gene. CDR1 is SGHNT and CDR2 is YYREEE in the germline V gene (reference sequence).

This clone turned up a few times. V gene TRBV6-6 combines with J gene TRBJ1-1; D uncertain. Looked up from germline, CDR1 is MNHNY and CDR2 is SVGAGI (reference sequence). Trimming left V 2 bases short and J 4 bases short, with 17 bases between. The length of the CDR3 is 16 residues. CDR3 in DNA: TGTGCCAGCAGTTACGGGCACCTAAGGGAGAGCACTGAAGCTTTCTTT. Its translation is CASSYGHLRESTEAFF.

V is TRBV2 and J is TRBJ2-7, with 13 bases aligning to TRBD2. The V segment lost 7 bases and the J segment 1 base; nucleotides outside the gene matches: 4. Per germline, CDR1 SNHLY and CDR2 FYNNEI. The CDR3 extends over 15 amino acids. For the CDR3, the DNA is TGTGCCAGCACTCGGACTAGCGGGGGTTCCTACGAGCAGTACTTC. Protein sequence: CASTRTSGGSYEQYF.

This clone was picked up a small number of times. The chain links TRBV14 to TRBJ2-1, with TRBD2 identical over 8 bases. There are 16 residues in the CDR3. V was clipped by 0 bases and J by 7 bases; unmatched bases: 8. Germline loops: CDR1 SGHDN, CDR2 FVKESK. CDR3 sequence: CASSQESALAENEQFF. DNA for the CDR3: TGTGCCAGCAGCCAAGAGAGTGCACTAGCGGAAAATGAGCAGTTCTTC.

This clone turned up a few times. V gene TRBV1 combines with J gene TRBJ2-3; the table's D gene call, TRBD2, was not cross checked with the DNA. TRBV1 is marked as a pseudogene. This CDR3 comprises 17 residues. The CDR3 region has the DNA TGCACCAGCAGCCCCTCTGCGGGAGAGAGTGGCACAGATACGCAGTATTTT. Encoded protein: CTSSPSAGESGTDTQYF.

The chain joins TRBV11-2 to TRBJ2-1, with 11 bases that match TRBD2. This CDR3 spans 17 amino acids. Germline CDR1 SGHAT, CDR2 FQNNGV. J lost 1 base, V lost 5 bases, and 7 bases had no gene match. CDR3 sequence: CASSPRLAGGSYNEQFF. CDR3 nucleotides: TGTGCCAGCAGCCCCCGCCTAGCGGGAGGATCCTACAATGAGCAGTTCTTC.

Written as DNA, the CDR3 is TGTGCCTGGAGTGTCGGGCTAGCGGGGACTTACGAGCAGTACTTC. It is translated as CAWSVGLAGTYEQYF. The chain recombines TRBV30 with TRBJ2-7; 9 nucleotides match TRBD2. There are 15 residues in the CDR3. Losses at the gene ends were 0 bases for V and 4 bases for J; bases not matched to a gene: 7. Germline V gene sequence: CDR1 GTSNPN, CDR2 SVGIG (reference sequence).

This clone was detected only a few times. The DNA of the CDR3 is TGTGCCAGCAGTTCTGGGGCAGGGGGCTCCTACGAGCAGTACTTC. This encodes CASSSGAGGSYEQYF. The gene calls are TRBV28 and TRBJ2-7, with 7 bases aligning to TRBD1. The CDR3 is 15 amino acids. The J segment lost 0 bases and the V segment lost 4 bases, leaving 6 bases of the junction unmatched. Germline CDR1 and CDR2: MDHEN and SYDVKM.

The V gene is TRBV4-2, the J gene TRBJ1-2; the match to TRBD1 covers 9 bases. The V gene end was trimmed by 1 base and the J gene end by 5 bases; junction bases not matched to a gene: 8. The CDR3 sequence is 16 residues long. Germline lookup yields CDR1 LGHNA and CDR2 YNFKEQ. The CDR3, as DNA: TGTGCCAGCAGCCAAGCCGGGACAGGGATGGTATATGGCTACACCTTC. Its translation: CASSQAGTGMVYGYTF.

V is TRBV30 and J is TRBJ2-1, with TRBD2 as a possible D gene (6 bases). The V and J ends lost 0 bases and 1 base respectively, with 13 bases between them. The CDR3 sequence is 16 residues long. The germline gives CDR1 GTSNPN, CDR2 SVGIG (reference sequence). The CDR3 nucleotides read TGTGCCTGGAGTGTACGAACGGCGGGGTCCTACAATGAGCAGTTCTTC. It codes for CAWSVRTAGSYNEQFF.